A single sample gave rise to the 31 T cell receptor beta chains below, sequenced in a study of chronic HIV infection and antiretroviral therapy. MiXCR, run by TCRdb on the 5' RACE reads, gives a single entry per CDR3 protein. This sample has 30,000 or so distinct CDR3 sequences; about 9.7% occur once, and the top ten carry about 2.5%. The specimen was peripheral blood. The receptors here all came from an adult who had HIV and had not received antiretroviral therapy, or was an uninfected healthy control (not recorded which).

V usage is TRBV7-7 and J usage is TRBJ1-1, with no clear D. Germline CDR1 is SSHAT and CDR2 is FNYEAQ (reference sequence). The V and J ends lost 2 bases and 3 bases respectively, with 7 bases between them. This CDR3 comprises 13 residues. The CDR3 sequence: CASSLSGDTEAFF. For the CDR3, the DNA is TGTGCCAGCAGCTTATCCGGGGACACTGAAGCTTTCTTT. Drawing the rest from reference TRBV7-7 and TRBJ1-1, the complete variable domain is GAGVSQSPRYKVTKRGQDVTLRCDPISSHATLYWYQQALGQGPEFLTYFNYEAQPDKSGLPSDRFSAERPEGSISTLTIQRTEQRDSAMYRCASSLSGDTEAFFGQGTRLTVV.

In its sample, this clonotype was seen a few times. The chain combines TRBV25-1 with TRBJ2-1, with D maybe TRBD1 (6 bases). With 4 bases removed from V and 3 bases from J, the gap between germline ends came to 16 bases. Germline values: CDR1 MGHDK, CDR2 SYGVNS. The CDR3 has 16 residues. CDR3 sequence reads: CASSGLTGFFYNEQFF. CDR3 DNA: TGTGCCAGCAGTGGCCTTACAGGGTTTTTCTACAATGAGCAGTTCTTC.

CDR3 protein: CASRVRGGTDTQYF. The CDR3 DNA is TGTGCCAGCAGGGTCCGGGGGGGCACAGATACGCAGTATTTT. The rearrangement joins TRBV2 to TRBJ2-3; 7 nucleotides agree with TRBD2. The CDR3 is 14 amino acids. V lost 6 bases to trimming and J lost 1 base; unmatched junction nucleotides: 4. The germline V gene has CDR1 SNHLY and CDR2 FYNNEI.

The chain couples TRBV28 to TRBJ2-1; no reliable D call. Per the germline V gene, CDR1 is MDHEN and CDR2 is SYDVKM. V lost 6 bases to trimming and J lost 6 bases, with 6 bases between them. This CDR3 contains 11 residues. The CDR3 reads CASSSANEQFF. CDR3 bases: TGTGCCAGCAGCTCGGCCAATGAGCAGTTCTTC.

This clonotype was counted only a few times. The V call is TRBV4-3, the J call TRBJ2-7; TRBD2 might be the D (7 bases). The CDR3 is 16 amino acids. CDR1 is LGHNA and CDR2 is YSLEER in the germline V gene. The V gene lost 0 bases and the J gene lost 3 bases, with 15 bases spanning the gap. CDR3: CASSQDSRGEGYEQYF. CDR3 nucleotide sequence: TGCGCCAGCAGCCAAGATAGTAGGGGGGAGGGCTACGAGCAGTACTTC.

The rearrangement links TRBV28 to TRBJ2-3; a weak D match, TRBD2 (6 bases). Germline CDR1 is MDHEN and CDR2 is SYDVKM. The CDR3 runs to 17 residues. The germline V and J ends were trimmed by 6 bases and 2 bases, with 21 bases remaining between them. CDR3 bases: TGTGCCAGCAGCGGGCCCCCGGAGGGCCGGAACACAGATACGCAGTATTTT. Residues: CASSGPPEGRNTDTQYF.

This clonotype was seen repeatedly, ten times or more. Here the CDR3 DNA reads TGCAGCGCCGCCTGGACAGGGATTACAAATGAGCAGTTCTTC. This gives the protein CSAAWTGITNEQFF. This chain uses TRBV29-1 with TRBJ2-1; 8 nucleotides align to TRBD1. Trimming took 7 bases from V and 7 from J; bases not matched to a gene: 12. This CDR3 region has 14 residues. Germline V lookup: CDR1 SQVTM, CDR2 ANQGSEA.

The DNA of the CDR3 is TGTGCCAGCAGTGTAAAACAGAGCTTCAACGTCCTGACTTTC. Encoded protein: CASSVKQSFNVLTF. This chain links TRBV2 with TRBJ2-6; D gene unclear. Germline V gives CDR1 SNHLY, CDR2 FYNNEI. The CDR3 sequence is 14 residues long. V was shortened by 4 bases and J by 9 bases, with 13 bases between the two germline ends.

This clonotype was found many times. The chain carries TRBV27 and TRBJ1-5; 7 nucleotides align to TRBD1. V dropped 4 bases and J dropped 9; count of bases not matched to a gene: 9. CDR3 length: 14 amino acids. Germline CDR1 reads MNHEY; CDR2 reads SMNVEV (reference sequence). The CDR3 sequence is CASSSRTGSRPQHF. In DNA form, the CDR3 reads TGTGCCAGCAGTTCACGGACAGGCTCAAGGCCCCAGCATTTT.

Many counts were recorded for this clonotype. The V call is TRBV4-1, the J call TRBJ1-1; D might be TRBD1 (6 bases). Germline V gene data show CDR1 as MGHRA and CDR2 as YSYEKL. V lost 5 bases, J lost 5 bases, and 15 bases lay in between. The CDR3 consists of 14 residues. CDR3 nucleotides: TGCGCCAGCAGCTCCAGGACAGTAGTAACTGAAGCTTTCTTT. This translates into CASSSRTVVTEAFF.

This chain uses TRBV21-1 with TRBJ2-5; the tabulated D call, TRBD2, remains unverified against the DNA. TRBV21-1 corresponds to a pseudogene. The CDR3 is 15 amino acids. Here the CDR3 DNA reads TGTGCCAGTCCCCCTAGCGGGGGGGCTCGGGAGACCCAGTACTTC. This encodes CASPPSGGARETQYF.

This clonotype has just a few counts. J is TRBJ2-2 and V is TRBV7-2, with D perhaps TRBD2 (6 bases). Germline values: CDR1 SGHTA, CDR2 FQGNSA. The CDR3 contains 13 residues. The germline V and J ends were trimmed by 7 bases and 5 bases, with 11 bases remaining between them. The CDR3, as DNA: TGTGCCAGCATACCCGGGGGAACCGGGGAGCTGTTTTTT. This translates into CASIPGGTGELFF.

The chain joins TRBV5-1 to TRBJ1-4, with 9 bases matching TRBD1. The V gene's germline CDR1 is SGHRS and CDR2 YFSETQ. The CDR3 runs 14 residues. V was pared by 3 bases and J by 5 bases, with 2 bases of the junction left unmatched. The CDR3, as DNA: TGCGCCAGCAGCTACGGACAGGGGAATGAAAAACTGTTTTTT. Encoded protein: CASSYGQGNEKLFF.

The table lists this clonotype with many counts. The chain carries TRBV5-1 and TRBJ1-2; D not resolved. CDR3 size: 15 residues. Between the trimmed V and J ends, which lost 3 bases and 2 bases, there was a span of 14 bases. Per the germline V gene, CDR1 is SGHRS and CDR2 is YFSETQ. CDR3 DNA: TGCGCCAGCAGCTCTGACACGAAAAAAAACTATGGCTACACCTTC. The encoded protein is CASSSDTKKNYGYTF.

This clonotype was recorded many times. DNA for the CDR3: TGCGCCAGCAGCTTGCGCGCGGGGAATGAGCAGTTCTTC. Amino acid sequence: CASSLRAGNEQFF. J is TRBJ2-1 and V is TRBV5-1, with a possible D match to TRBD2 (6 bases). Trimming took 1 base from V and 7 from J, leaving 9 bases between them. Germline V gene lookup returns CDR1 SGHRS and CDR2 YFSETQ. The CDR3 spans 13 residues.

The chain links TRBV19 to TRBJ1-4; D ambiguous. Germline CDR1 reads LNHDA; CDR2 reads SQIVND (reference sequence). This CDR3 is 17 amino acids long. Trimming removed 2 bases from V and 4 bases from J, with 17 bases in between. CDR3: CASSIPTDGRYNEKLFF. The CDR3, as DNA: TGTGCCAGTAGTATACCAACCGACGGCCGCTATAATGAAAAACTGTTTTTT. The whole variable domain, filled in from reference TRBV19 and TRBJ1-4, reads DGGITQSPKYLFRKEGQNVTLSCEQNLNHDAMYWYRQDPGQGLRLIYYSQIVNDFQKGDIAEGYSVSREKKESFPLTVTSAQKNPTAFYLCASSIPTDGRYNEKLFFGSGTQLSVL.

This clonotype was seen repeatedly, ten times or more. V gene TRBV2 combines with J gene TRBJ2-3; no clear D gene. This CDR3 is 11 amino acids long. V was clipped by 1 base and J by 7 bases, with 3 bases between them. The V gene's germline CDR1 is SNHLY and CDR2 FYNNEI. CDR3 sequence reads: CASSEGYTQYF. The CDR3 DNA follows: TGTGCCAGCAGTGAAGGGTATACGCAGTATTTT.

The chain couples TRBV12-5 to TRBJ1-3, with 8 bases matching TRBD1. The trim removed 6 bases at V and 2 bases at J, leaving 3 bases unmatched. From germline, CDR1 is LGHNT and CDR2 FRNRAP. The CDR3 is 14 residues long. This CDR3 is CASGPGGPGNTIYF. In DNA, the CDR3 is TGTGCTAGTGGGCCAGGGGGCCCTGGAAACACCATATATTTT.

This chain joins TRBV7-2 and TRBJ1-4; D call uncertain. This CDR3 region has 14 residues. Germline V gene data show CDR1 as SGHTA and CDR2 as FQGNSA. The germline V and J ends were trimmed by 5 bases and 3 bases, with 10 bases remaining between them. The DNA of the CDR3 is TGTGCCAGCAGCAATTCCGTTGCTAATGAAAAACTGTTTTTT. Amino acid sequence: CASSNSVANEKLFF. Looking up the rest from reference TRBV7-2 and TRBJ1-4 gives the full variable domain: GAGVSQSPSNKVTEKGKDVELRCDPISGHTALYWYRQSLGQGLEFLIYFQGNSAPDKSGLPSDRFSAERTGGSVSTLTIQRTQQEDSAVYLCASSNSVANEKLFFGSGTQLSVL.

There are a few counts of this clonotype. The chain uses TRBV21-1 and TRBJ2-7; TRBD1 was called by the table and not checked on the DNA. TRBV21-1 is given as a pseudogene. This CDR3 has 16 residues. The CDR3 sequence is CASSPERWQQGYEQYF. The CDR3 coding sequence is TGTGCCAGCAGCCCTGAACGGTGGCAGCAGGGCTACGAGCAGTACTTC.

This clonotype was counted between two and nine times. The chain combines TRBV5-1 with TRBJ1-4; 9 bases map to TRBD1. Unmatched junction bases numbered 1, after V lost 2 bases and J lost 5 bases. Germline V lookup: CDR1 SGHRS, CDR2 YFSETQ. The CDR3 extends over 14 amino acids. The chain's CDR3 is CASSLGQGNEKLFF. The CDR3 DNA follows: TGCGCCAGCAGCTTAGGACAGGGGAATGAAAAACTGTTTTTT.

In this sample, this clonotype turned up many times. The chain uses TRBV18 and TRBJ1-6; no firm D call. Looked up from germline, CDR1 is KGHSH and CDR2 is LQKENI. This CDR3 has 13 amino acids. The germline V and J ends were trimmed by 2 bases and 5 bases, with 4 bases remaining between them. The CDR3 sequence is CASSPGDNSPLHF. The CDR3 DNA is TGTGCCAGCTCACCAGGGGATAATTCACCCCTCCACTTT.

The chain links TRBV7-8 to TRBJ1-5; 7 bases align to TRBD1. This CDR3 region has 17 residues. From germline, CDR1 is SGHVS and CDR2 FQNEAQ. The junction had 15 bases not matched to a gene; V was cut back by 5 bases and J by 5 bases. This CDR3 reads CASSQSPAGGWYQPQHF. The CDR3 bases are TGTGCCAGCAGCCAGAGCCCGGCAGGGGGGTGGTATCAGCCCCAGCATTTT.

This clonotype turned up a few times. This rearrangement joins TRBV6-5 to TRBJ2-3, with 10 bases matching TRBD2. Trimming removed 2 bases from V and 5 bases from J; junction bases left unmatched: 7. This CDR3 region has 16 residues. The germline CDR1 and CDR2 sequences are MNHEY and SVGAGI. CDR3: CASSYSGGAGGDTQYF. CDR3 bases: TGTGCCAGCAGTTACAGCGGGGGGGCCGGTGGAGATACGCAGTATTTT.

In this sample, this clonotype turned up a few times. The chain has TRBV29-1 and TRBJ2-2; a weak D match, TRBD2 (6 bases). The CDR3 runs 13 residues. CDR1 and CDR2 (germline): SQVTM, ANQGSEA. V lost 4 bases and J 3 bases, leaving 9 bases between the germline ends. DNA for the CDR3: TGCAGCGTTGCTAGCGAGTACACCGGGGAGCTGTTTTTT. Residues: CSVASEYTGELFF.

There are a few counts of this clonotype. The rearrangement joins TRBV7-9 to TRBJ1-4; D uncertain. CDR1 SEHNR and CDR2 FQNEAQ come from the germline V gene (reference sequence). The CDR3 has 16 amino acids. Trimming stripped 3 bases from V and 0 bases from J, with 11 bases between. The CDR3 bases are TGTGCCAGCAGCTTTCGAGGGTTCCCAACTAATGAAAAACTGTTTTTT. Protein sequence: CASSFRGFPTNEKLFF.

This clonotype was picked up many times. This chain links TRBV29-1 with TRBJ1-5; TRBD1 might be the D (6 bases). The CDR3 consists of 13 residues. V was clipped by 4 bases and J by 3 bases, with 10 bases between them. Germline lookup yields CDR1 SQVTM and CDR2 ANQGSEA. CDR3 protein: CSVGGGSNQPQHF. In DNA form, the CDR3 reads TGCAGCGTTGGGGGGGGCTCCAATCAGCCCCAGCATTTT.

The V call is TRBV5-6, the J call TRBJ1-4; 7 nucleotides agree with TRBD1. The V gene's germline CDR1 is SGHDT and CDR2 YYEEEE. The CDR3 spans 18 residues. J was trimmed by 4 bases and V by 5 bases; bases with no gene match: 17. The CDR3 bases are TGTGCCAGCAGACCGCGACAGGGAGGGGATTCGGGTAATGAAAAACTGTTTTTT. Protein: CASRPRQGGDSGNEKLFF.

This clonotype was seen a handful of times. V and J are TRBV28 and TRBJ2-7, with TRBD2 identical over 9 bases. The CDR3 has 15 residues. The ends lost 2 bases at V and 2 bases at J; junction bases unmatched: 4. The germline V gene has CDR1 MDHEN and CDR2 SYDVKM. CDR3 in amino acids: CASSLLPSGAYEQYF. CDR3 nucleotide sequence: TGTGCCAGCAGTTTACTTCCTAGCGGGGCCTACGAGCAGTACTTC.

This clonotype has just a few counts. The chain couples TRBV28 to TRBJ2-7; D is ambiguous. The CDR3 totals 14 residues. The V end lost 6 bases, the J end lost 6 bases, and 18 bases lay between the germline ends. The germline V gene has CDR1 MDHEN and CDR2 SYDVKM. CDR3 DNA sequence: TGTGCCAGCAGCCTCAGTTCCCTACTGATCGAGCAGTACTTC. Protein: CASSLSSLLIEQYF.

CDR3 DNA: TGTGCCAGCAGTCCAGGGGCCACCTCCTACGAGCAGTACTTC. Translating gives CASSPGATSYEQYF. V is TRBV6-2 or TRBV6-3 and J is TRBJ2-7; maybe TRBD1 (6 bases). The V end was cut by 5 bases, the J end by 0 bases, with 11 bases between. The CDR3 covers 14 residues. From germline, CDR1 is MNHEY and CDR2 SVGEGT.